The T cell receptor (beta chain) described here comes from a study of control samples from healthy donors and cancer patients. Sequencing was performed with immunoSEQ multiplex PCR; in TCRdb, only in-frame clones are kept and a portion is missing. The repertoire holds some 79,000 clones, 87% seen once, with 3% to 4.5% in the top ten. CDR1 and CDR2 from the germline V gene are SGHTA and FQGNSA. Trimming pared 4 bases from V and 10 bases from J, leaving 26 bases between. The CDR3 covers 17 residues. This chain uses TRBV7-2 with TRBJ2-1; TRBD1 or TRBD2 may be the D gene (5 bases each). The TCR comes from a woman in her fifties or sixties in good health. Sequenced: blood. The CDR3 nucleotides read TGTGCCAGCAGCTCTCCCACCGGGACCCAGCCCAAAGGGGAGCAGTTCTTC. Its translation is CASSSPTGTQPKGEQFF.